These 21 T cell receptor beta chains originate from one sample sequenced in a study of shared clonotypes between healthy human individuals. Sequencing was performed with immunoSEQ multiplex PCR; in TCRdb, only in-frame clones are kept and a portion is missing. The profile shows 2 million to 3 million clones, approximately 92% of them singletons. Sequenced: naive CD4+ T cells sorted from blood. Sample subset: CD45RA+ positively selected. Source of these receptors: a young man in good health.

This chain connects TRBV7-2 to TRBJ1-2; D might be TRBD1 (5 bases). The CDR3 loop spans 13 amino acids. Germline-derived CDR1 and CDR2 are SGHTA and FQGNSA. V lost 3 bases and J 7 bases, leaving 12 bases between the germline ends. The CDR3 loop reads CASSFSPQGGYTF. CDR3 sequence (DNA): TGTGCCAGCAGCTTTTCACCCCAGGGTGGCTACACCTTC.

A remark on this clone: The same CDR3 also results from other DNA sequences found in this sample. The genes are TRBV20-1 and TRBJ2-1; the D is unclear. This CDR3 has 10 amino acids. Germline assignment: CDR1 DFQATT and CDR2 SNEGSKA (reference sequence). Trimming took 3 bases from V and 8 from J, leaving 5 bases between them. CDR3 DNA: TGCAGTGCTAGTCAGGATGAGCAGTTCTTC. Translation gives CSASQDEQFF.

The chain combines TRBV28 with TRBJ2-7; 8 positions match TRBD2. V shed 5 bases, J shed 2 bases, and the junction held 5 bases outside the gene matches. The CDR3 has 14 amino acids. Germline lookup yields CDR1 MDHEN and CDR2 SYDVKM. For the CDR3, the DNA is TGTGCCAGCAGTGGGGCGGGGGGCCCCTACGAGCAGTACTTC. Residues: CASSGAGGPYEQYF.

The chain recombines TRBV13 with TRBJ2-5; 7 bases map to TRBD2. Judging by the DNA end, TRBJ2-7 fits better; the J call may be wrong. This CDR3 has 17 residues. The germline gives CDR1 PRHDT, CDR2 FYEKMQ (reference sequence). The CDR3 DNA sequence: TGTGCCAGCAGCCCCCGAGGGGTGCGGGGGTACTCCTACGAGCAGTACTTC. Its translation is CASSPRGVRGYSYEQYF.

The V gene is TRBV4-3, the J gene TRBJ2-5; D is perhaps TRBD1 (6 bases). The J call may be mistaken, given a closer DNA end match to TRBJ2-7. This CDR3 is built from 14 residues. Germline loops: CDR1 LGHNA, CDR2 YSLEER. CDR3 residues: CASSQEQGLGEQYF. The CDR3 nucleotides are TGCGCCAGCAGCCAAGAACAGGGTCTGGGCGAGCAGTACTTC.

This clone was recorded only once. Other DNA sequences from this sample encode an identical CDR3 as well. CDR3 loop: CASSLGNEQFF. The CDR3 DNA reads TGTGCCAGCAGCTTAGGAAATGAGCAGTTCTTC. This chain connects TRBV11-3 to TRBJ2-1; no clear D gene. From germline, CDR1 is SGHNT and CDR2 YENEEA. The CDR3 is 11 amino acids. Trimming took 1 base from V and 7 from J, leaving 2 bases between them.

The genes are TRBV5-4 and TRBJ1-1; 8 positions agree with TRBD1. The CDR3 sequence is 15 residues long. Per germline, CDR1 SGHNT and CDR2 YYREEE (reference sequence). V was clipped by 5 bases and J by 1 base; unmatched bases: 7. The CDR3, as DNA: TGTGCCAGCAGGGCCAGACAGGGGACGAACACTGAAGCTTTCTTT. Protein sequence: CASRARQGTNTEAFF. Full variable domain (remainder filled in from reference TRBV5-4 and TRBJ1-1): ETGVTQSPTHLIKTRGQQVTLRCSSQSGHNTVSWYQQALGQGPQFIFQYYREEENGRGNFPPRFSGLQFPNYSSELNVNALELDDSALYLCASRARQGTNTEAFFGQGTRLTVV.

This chain uses TRBV7-8 with TRBJ2-3; no clear D. V lost 2 bases to trimming and J lost 0 bases, with 6 bases between them. This CDR3 has 14 residues. In germline, CDR1 is SGHVS, CDR2 FQNEAQ. The CDR3 here is CASSLRPSTDTQYF. DNA for the CDR3: TGTGCCAGCAGCTTACGCCCTAGCACAGATACGCAGTATTTT.

The chain carries TRBV30 and TRBJ2-4, with 8 positions matching TRBD1. The V gene's germline CDR1 is GTSNPN and CDR2 SVGIG (reference sequence). The CDR3 totals 15 residues. With V trimmed by 3 bases and J by 0 bases, 4 bases remained unmatched. CDR3 in amino acids: CAWSRDRLAKNIQYF. For the CDR3, the DNA is TGTGCCTGGAGCCGGGACAGGCTAGCCAAAAACATTCAGTACTTC.

The gene calls are TRBV5-1 and TRBJ2-3; 12 bases map to TRBD2. This CDR3 has 15 residues. The germline gives CDR1 SGHRS, CDR2 YFSETQ. The trim removed 4 bases at V and 6 bases at J, leaving 6 bases unmatched. The CDR3 protein is CASSLRLAGDDTQYF. In DNA, the CDR3 is TGCGCCAGCAGCCTGAGACTAGCGGGAGATGATACGCAGTATTTT.

The CDR3: CASSPLAKTTGAPAGELFF. The CDR3 nucleotides are TGTGCCAGTAGCCCGCTCGCGAAAACCACAGGGGCCCCTGCCGGGGAGCTGTTTTTT. The genes are TRBV19 and TRBJ2-2; 7 nucleotides match TRBD1. V was clipped by 6 bases and J by 6 bases; unmatched bases: 22. This CDR3 region has 19 residues. From germline, CDR1 is LNHDA and CDR2 SQIVND (reference sequence).

The chain combines TRBV9 with TRBJ2-5; maybe TRBD1 (5 bases). Trimming cost V 3 bases and J 4 bases, with 10 bases left between them. Germline CDR1 reads SGDLS; CDR2 reads YYNGEE. CDR3 length equals 13 residues. This CDR3 reads CASSASGAETQYF. CDR3 sequence (DNA): TGTGCCAGCAGCGCCTCTGGGGCAGAGACCCAGTACTTC.

The rearrangement joins TRBV10-1 to TRBJ1-5; D may be TRBD1 (5 bases). V lost 11 bases to trimming and J lost 4 bases, with 18 bases between them. The CDR3 has 14 amino acids. Germline V gene sequence: CDR1 WNHNN, CDR2 SYGVQD (reference sequence). CDR3 sequence (DNA): TGCGCCGGCCACCGTAGTGAGGGGAATCAGCCCCAGCATTTT. Its protein is CAGHRSEGNQPQHF.

The gene calls are TRBV5-1 and TRBJ1-1; 7 nucleotides line up with TRBD1. The V segment lost 6 bases and the J segment 4 bases; nucleotides outside the gene matches: 9. Per the germline V gene, CDR1 is SGHRS and CDR2 is YFSETQ. The CDR3 has 14 residues. DNA of the CDR3: TGCGCCAGCACTCCGACAGGGTCGGCCACTGAAGCTTTCTTT. Encoded protein: CASTPTGSATEAFF.

The gene calls are TRBV2 and TRBJ1-6, with D possibly being TRBD1 (5 bases). Per the germline V gene, CDR1 is SNHLY and CDR2 is FYNNEI. Trimming left V 6 bases short and J 5 bases short, with 11 bases between. This CDR3 spans 14 amino acids. CDR3 in DNA: TGTGCCAGCAGGGCCGGGGGGGATAATTCACCCCTCCACTTT. Residues: CASRAGGDNSPLHF. The full variable domain, with the rest looked up from reference TRBV2 and TRBJ1-6, is EPEVTQTPSHQVTQMGQEVILRCVPISNHLYFYWYRQILGQKVEFLVSFYNNEISEKSEIFDDQFSVERPDGSNFTLKIRSTKLEDSAMYFCASRAGGDNSPLHFGNGTRLTVT.

This sequence joins TRBV7-9 and TRBJ1-2; D is unclear. This CDR3 is built from 13 residues. Trimming stripped 1 base from V and 5 bases from J, with 8 bases between. Germline V gene sequence: CDR1 SEHNR, CDR2 FQNEAQ (reference sequence). The CDR3 here is CASSLELGYGYTF. The DNA for the CDR3 is TGTGCCAGCAGCTTAGAGCTGGGGTATGGCTACACCTTC.

J is TRBJ2-1 and V is TRBV5-4, with D hard to call. The germline V gene has CDR1 SGHNT and CDR2 YYREEE (reference sequence). The CDR3 sequence is 14 residues long. Trimming shortened V by 4 bases and J by 7 bases, and 15 bases separated the two germline ends. The CDR3 loop reads CASSLTPLGNEQFF. Written as DNA, the CDR3 is TGTGCCAGCAGCCTGACCCCCCTGGGGAATGAGCAGTTCTTC.

A word on this clone: The identical CDR3 is also encoded by other nucleotide sequences in the sample. V gene TRBV6-6 combines with J gene TRBJ1-5; the D gene is possibly TRBD1 (5 bases). The V end lost 6 bases, the J end lost 7 bases, and 19 bases lay between the germline ends. The CDR3 covers 15 residues. Germline V lookup: CDR1 MNHNY, CDR2 SVGAGI (reference sequence). The CDR3 reads CASSRRDGGGQPQHF. The DNA for the CDR3 is TGTGCCAGCAGCCGCCGGGATGGGGGAGGACAGCCCCAGCATTTT.

There are a few counts of this clone. Different DNA sequences within this sample yield the same CDR3. J is TRBJ2-7 and V is TRBV6-1; 7 nucleotides match TRBD1. There are 12 residues in the CDR3. The germline CDR1 and CDR2 sequences are MNHNS and SASEGT. V dropped 5 bases and J dropped 3; count of bases not matched to a gene: 1. CDR3 protein: CASSRQGYEQYF. CDR3 DNA: TGTGCCAGCAGTAGACAGGGCTACGAGCAGTACTTC.

The V and J genes are TRBV18 and TRBJ2-1, with 10 nucleotides matching TRBD1. V gave up 5 bases and J gave up 9 bases; unmatched junction bases: 4. Looked up from germline, CDR1 is KGHSH and CDR2 is LQKENI. The CDR3 runs to 13 residues. The CDR3 DNA is TGTGCCAGCTCAGGGACAGGGGTAGGTGAGCAGTTCTTC. Its protein is CASSGTGVGEQFF.

CDR3 nucleotide sequence: TGTGCCAGCAGTGAGTCGAGGAGCCAGCCCCAGCATTTT. This encodes CASSESRSQPQHF. The chain uses TRBV2 and TRBJ1-5; D is unclear. Germline-derived CDR1 and CDR2 are SNHLY and FYNNEI. V dropped 3 bases and J dropped 7 bases, with 10 bases sitting between them. The CDR3 length is 13 residues. The variable domain in full, completed from reference TRBV2 and TRBJ1-5, reads EPEVTQTPSHQVTQMGQEVILRCVPISNHLYFYWYRQILGQKVEFLVSFYNNEISEKSEIFDDQFSVERPDGSNFTLKIRSTKLEDSAMYFCASSESRSQPQHFGDGTRLSIL.